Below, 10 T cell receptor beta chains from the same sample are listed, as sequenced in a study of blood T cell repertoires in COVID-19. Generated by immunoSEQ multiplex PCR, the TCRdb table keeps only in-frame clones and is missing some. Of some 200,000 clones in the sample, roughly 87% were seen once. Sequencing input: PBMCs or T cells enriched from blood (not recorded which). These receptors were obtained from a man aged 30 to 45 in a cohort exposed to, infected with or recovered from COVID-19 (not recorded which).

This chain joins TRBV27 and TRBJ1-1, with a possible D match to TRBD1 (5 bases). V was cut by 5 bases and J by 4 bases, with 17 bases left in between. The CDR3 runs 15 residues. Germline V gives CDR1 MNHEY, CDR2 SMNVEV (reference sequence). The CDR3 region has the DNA TGTGCCAGCAGTCTCCTGGGGGGTAGAGGCACTGAAGCTTTCTTT. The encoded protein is CASSLLGGRGTEAFF.

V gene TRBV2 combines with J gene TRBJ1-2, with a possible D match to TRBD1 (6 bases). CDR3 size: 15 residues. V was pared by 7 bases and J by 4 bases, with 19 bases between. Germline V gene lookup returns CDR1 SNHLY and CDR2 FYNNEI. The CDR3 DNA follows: TGTGCCAGCAATGGGAAGGGGGTGTTGGTCTATGGCTACACCTTC. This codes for CASNGKGVLVYGYTF.

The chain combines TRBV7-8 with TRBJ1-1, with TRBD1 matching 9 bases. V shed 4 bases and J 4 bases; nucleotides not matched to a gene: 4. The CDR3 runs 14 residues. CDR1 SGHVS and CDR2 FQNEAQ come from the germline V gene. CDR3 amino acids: CASSYVTGGTEAFF. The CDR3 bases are TGTGCCAGCAGCTATGTGACAGGGGGCACTGAAGCTTTCTTT.

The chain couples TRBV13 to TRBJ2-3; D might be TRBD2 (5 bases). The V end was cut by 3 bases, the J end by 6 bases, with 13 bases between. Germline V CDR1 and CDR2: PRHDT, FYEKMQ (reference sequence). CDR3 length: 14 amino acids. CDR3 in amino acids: CASSLYGVPDTQYF. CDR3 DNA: TGTGCCAGCAGCTTGTACGGGGTCCCCGATACGCAGTATTTT.

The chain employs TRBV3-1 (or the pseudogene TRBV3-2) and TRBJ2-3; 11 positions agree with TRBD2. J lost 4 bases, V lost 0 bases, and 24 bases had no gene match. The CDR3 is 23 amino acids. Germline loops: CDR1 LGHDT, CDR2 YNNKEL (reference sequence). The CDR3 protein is CASSQDFILAGERVSRQADTQYF. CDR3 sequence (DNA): TGTGCCAGCAGCCAAGATTTTATACTAGCGGGAGAAAGGGTATCCCGGCAGGCAGATACGCAGTATTTT.

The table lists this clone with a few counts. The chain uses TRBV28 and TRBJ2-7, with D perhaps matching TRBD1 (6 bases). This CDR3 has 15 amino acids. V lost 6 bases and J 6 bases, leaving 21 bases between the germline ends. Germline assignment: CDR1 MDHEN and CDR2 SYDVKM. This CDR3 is CASSQASRGMTEQYF. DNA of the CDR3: TGTGCCAGCAGCCAAGCCTCCAGGGGAATGACCGAGCAGTACTTC.

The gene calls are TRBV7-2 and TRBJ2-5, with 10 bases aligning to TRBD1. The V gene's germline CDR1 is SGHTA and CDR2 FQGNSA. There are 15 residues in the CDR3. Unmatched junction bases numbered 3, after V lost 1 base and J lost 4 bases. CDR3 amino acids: CASSLEGQGIETQYF. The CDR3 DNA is TGTGCCAGCAGCTTAGAGGGACAGGGGATAGAGACCCAGTACTTC.

CDR3 nucleotide sequence: TGTGCCAGTAGTGGGGGTAGGGGGCTAGCGGGCTTTGCCAAAAACATTCAGTACTTC. This codes for CASSGGRGLAGFAKNIQYF. The chain carries TRBV19 and TRBJ2-4; D is perhaps TRBD2 (8 bases). The CDR3 spans 19 residues. V gave up 5 bases and J gave up 1 base, with 24 bases separating them. The germline gives CDR1 LNHDA, CDR2 SQIVND (reference sequence).

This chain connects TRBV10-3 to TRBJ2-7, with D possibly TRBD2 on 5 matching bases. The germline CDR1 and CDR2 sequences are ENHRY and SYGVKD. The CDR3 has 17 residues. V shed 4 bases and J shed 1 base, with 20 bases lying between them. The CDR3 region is CAISGRFGGGSSYEQYF. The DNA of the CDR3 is TGTGCCATCAGTGGACGTTTCGGCGGAGGCAGTTCCTACGAGCAGTACTTC.

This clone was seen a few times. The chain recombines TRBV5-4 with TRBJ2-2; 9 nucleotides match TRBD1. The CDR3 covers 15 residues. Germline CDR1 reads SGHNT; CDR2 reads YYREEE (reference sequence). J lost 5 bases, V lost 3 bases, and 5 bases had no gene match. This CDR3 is CASSSGTGWTGELFF. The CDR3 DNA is TGTGCCAGCAGCTCAGGGACAGGGTGGACCGGGGAGCTGTTTTTT. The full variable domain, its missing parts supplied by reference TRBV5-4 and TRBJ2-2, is ETGVTQSPTHLIKTRGQQVTLRCSSQSGHNTVSWYQQALGQGPQFIFQYYREEENGRGNFPPRFSGLQFPNYSSELNVNALELDDSALYLCASSSGTGWTGELFFGEGSRLTVL.